Presented here are 26 T cell receptor beta chains from one specimen sequenced in a study of cytomegalovirus exposure and HLA in healthy donors. In the PCR, 60 Vbeta and 13 Jbeta primers were used. TCRdb's copy holds only in-frame clones and misses some; the assay was immunoSEQ multiplex PCR. This table holds 150,000 or so clones, around 80% found once. The source material was PBMCs. These receptors all stem from a woman between 50 and 59 years old in good health and CMV-seropositive.

This chain joins TRBV7-2 and TRBJ2-3; 11 bases are shared with TRBD2. Germline trimming cut 5 bases from V and 0 bases from J; bases unmatched to any gene: 4. This CDR3 has 16 residues. The germline CDR1 and CDR2 sequences are SGHTA and FQGNSA. Here the CDR3 DNA reads TGTGCCAGCAGCCTTAGACTAGCGGGGAGCACAGATACGCAGTATTTT. This encodes CASSLRLAGSTDTQYF.

The chain joins TRBV18 to TRBJ1-3; 7 bases fit TRBD1. Germline trimming cut 3 bases from V and 0 bases from J; bases unmatched to any gene: 11. CDR1 KGHSH and CDR2 LQKENI come from the germline V gene. The CDR3 contains 18 residues. CDR3 in DNA: TGTGCCAGCTCACCTCGAGGGGGCTATGACTCCTCTGGAAACACCATATATTTT. The encoded protein is CASSPRGGYDSSGNTIYF.

This chain uses TRBV9 with TRBJ2-3; no reliable D call. This CDR3 region has 12 residues. V gave up 4 bases and J gave up 5 bases, with 8 bases separating them. CDR1 and CDR2 from the germline V gene are SGDLS and YYNGEE. This CDR3 is CASSQNVDTQYF. For the CDR3, the DNA is TGTGCCAGCAGCCAAAATGTAGATACGCAGTATTTT.

The chain couples TRBV5-5 to TRBJ1-2, with a possible D match to TRBD1 (5 bases). This CDR3 is 15 amino acids long. Germline CDR1 is SGHKS and CDR2 is YYEKEE (reference sequence). V lost 0 bases and J lost 1, with 10 bases in between. CDR3 coding DNA: TGTGCCAGCAGCTTGGAGACAGACATTAACTATGGCTACACCTTC. It specifies CASSLETDINYGYTF.

The chain employs TRBV28 and TRBJ1-2; 8 nucleotides match TRBD1. Germline V gene data show CDR1 as MDHEN and CDR2 as SYDVKM. CDR3 size: 16 residues. V gave up 1 base and J gave up 0 bases; unmatched junction bases: 4. CDR3 DNA: TGTGCCAGCAGTTTATTGCAGGGGGCGACTAACTATGGCTACACCTTC. Encoded protein: CASSLLQGATNYGYTF.

This chain uses TRBV6-4 with TRBJ1-2; tentative D call: TRBD1 (5 bases). The CDR3 is made up of 13 amino acids. Trimming took 6 bases from V and 8 from J, leaving 16 bases between them. Looked up from germline, CDR1 is MRHNA and CDR2 is SNTAGT. CDR3 bases: TGTGCCAGCAGGGGCACAGGCAAGGGCGGCTACACCTTC. As protein: CASRGTGKGGYTF.

The rearrangement links TRBV11-1 to TRBJ1-2; the match to TRBD1 covers 10 bases. Germline V lookup: CDR1 SGHAT, CDR2 FQDESV (reference sequence). V dropped 2 bases and J dropped 5; count of bases not matched to a gene: 2. The CDR3 has 14 amino acids. CDR3 DNA sequence: TGTGCCAGCAGCTTACAGGGACAGGGGTATGGCTACACCTTC. It codes for CASSLQGQGYGYTF.

This chain links TRBV6-1 with TRBJ1-5; tentative D call: TRBD1 (5 bases). CDR1 is MNHNS and CDR2 is SASEGT in the germline V gene. With 10 bases removed from V and 4 bases from J, the gap between germline ends came to 20 bases. The length of the CDR3 is 15 residues. This CDR3 is CAIDQGRVWNQPQHF. In DNA, the CDR3 is TGTGCCATAGACCAGGGAAGGGTCTGGAATCAGCCCCAGCATTTT.

The chain joins TRBV7-3 to TRBJ2-7; 10 bases agree with TRBD2. CDR3 length: 15 residues. The trim removed 6 bases at V and 7 bases at J, leaving 12 bases unmatched. The germline gives CDR1 SGHTA, CDR2 FQGTGA. CDR3 amino acids: CASRSEGLATVEQYF. CDR3 DNA sequence: TGTGCCAGCAGATCAGAGGGACTAGCGACGGTGGAGCAGTACTTC.

V gene TRBV7-2 combines with J gene TRBJ2-1; 7 positions match TRBD2. The CDR3 consists of 19 residues. Germline CDR1 is SGHTA and CDR2 is FQGNSA. Trimming at V came to 5 bases and at J to 2 bases, leaving 18 bases not matched to a gene. The CDR3 protein is CASSLGPKAGVPTYNEQFF. The CDR3 DNA follows: TGTGCCAGCAGCCTAGGTCCCAAGGCGGGGGTCCCCACCTACAATGAGCAGTTCTTC.

The V gene is TRBV7-3, the J gene TRBJ2-7; D is possibly TRBD2 (5 bases). Germline values: CDR1 SGHTA, CDR2 FQGTGA. Trimming shortened V by 2 bases and J by 9 bases, and 26 bases separated the two germline ends. This CDR3 spans 17 amino acids. The CDR3 DNA sequence: TGTGCCAGCAGCTTATTGGGTCGAGGGAACCGATATACGACGCAGTACTTC. It is translated as CASSLLGRGNRYTTQYF.

This clone showed up just once. The chain joins TRBV7-2 to TRBJ2-7; maybe TRBD1 (5 bases). The length of the CDR3 is 16 residues. Germline V gene lookup returns CDR1 SGHTA and CDR2 FQGNSA. Trimming removed 5 bases from V and 2 bases from J, with 19 bases in between. CDR3 region: CASSPRIAGLTYEQYF. The CDR3 coding sequence is TGTGCCAGCAGCCCCCGAATCGCAGGGCTTACCTACGAGCAGTACTTC.

The CDR3 reads CASSPRDRISEQYF. For the CDR3, the DNA is TGTGCCAGCAGCCCACGGGACAGAATCTCCGAGCAGTACTTC. This rearrangement joins TRBV5-4 to TRBJ2-7; 7 nucleotides line up with TRBD1. This CDR3 has 14 residues. With 4 bases clipped from V and 6 bases from J, the junction kept 10 bases outside the gene matches. CDR1 and CDR2 (germline): SGHNT, YYREEE (reference sequence). The entire variable domain, with the rest obtained from reference TRBV5-4 and TRBJ2-7, is as follows: ETGVTQSPTHLIKTRGQQVTLRCSSQSGHNTVSWYQQALGQGPQFIFQYYREEENGRGNFPPRFSGLQFPNYSSELNVNALELDDSALYLCASSPRDRISEQYFGPGTRLTVT.

The chain joins TRBV7-2 to TRBJ1-2; D gene unclear. Germline CDR1 SGHTA, CDR2 FQGNSA. With 7 bases removed from V and 2 bases from J, the gap between germline ends came to 17 bases. This CDR3 is 15 amino acids long. CDR3: CASTFIPGINYGYTF. The CDR3 DNA reads as TGTGCCAGCACCTTTATCCCAGGTATAAACTATGGCTACACCTTC.

This clone came up once. Here the CDR3 DNA reads TGTGCCAGCAGCTTTCGGGGACTGGTTTTATTAGTCAATGAGCAGTTCTTC. Amino acid sequence: CASSFRGLVLLVNEQFF. The rearrangement joins TRBV5-5 to TRBJ2-1; TRBD2 might be the D (6 bases). CDR1 and CDR2 from the germline V gene are SGHKS and YYEKEE (reference sequence). V lost 2 bases, J lost 6 bases, and 21 bases lay in between. CDR3 length equals 17 residues.

The chain joins TRBV6-5 to TRBJ1-6; no definite D call. The CDR3 contains 15 residues. Germline V gene data show CDR1 as MNHEY and CDR2 as SVGAGI. Between the trimmed V and J ends, which lost 6 bases and 6 bases, there was a span of 15 bases. The CDR3, as DNA: TGTGCCAGCAGCCGCATCTGGCAGTCTAATTCACCCCTCCACTTT. It encodes CASSRIWQSNSPLHF.

This chain connects TRBV28 to TRBJ2-7; TRBD1 aligns across 8 bases. With V trimmed by 6 bases and J by 0 bases, 4 bases remained unmatched. Germline loops: CDR1 MDHEN, CDR2 SYDVKM. The CDR3 has 14 amino acids. DNA for the CDR3: TGTGCCAGCAGGGGGACAGGATTCTCCTACGAGCAGTACTTC. It specifies CASRGTGFSYEQYF.

This sequence joins TRBV28 and TRBJ2-1; TRBD2 matches 8 bases. V dropped 7 bases and J dropped 1; count of bases not matched to a gene: 9. The length of the CDR3 is 16 residues. Germline CDR1 is MDHEN and CDR2 is SYDVKM. The CDR3 here is CASTSAGAGSYNEQFF. CDR3 sequence (DNA): TGTGCCAGCACCTCAGCGGGGGCCGGATCCTACAATGAGCAGTTCTTC.

DNA of the CDR3: TGTGCCAGCAGCTCAGACATGAACACTGAAGCTTTCTTT. It encodes CASSSDMNTEAFF. The V call is TRBV13, the J call TRBJ1-1; D is ambiguous. Germline assignment: CDR1 PRHDT and CDR2 FYEKMQ (reference sequence). Deletions cut 4 bases from V and 0 bases from J, with 6 bases between. The CDR3 length is 13 residues. The whole variable domain, remainder taken from reference TRBV13 and TRBJ1-1, is AAGVIQSPRHLIKEKRETATLKCYPIPRHDTVYWYQQGPGQDPQFLISFYEKMQSDKGSIPDRFSAQQFSDYHSELNMSSLELGDSALYFCASSSDMNTEAFFGQGTRLTVV.

The genes are TRBV19 and TRBJ1-4, with D perhaps TRBD1 (5 bases). CDR1 is LNHDA and CDR2 is SQIVND in the germline V gene (reference sequence). This CDR3 contains 14 residues. The V and J ends lost 7 bases and 2 bases respectively, with 11 bases between them. The CDR3 loop is CASNPGWTNEKLFF. Written as DNA, the CDR3 is TGTGCCAGTAACCCAGGGTGGACTAATGAAAAACTGTTTTTT.

V usage is TRBV6-4 and J usage is TRBJ1-2, with no clear D. This CDR3 is 15 amino acids long. The germline V and J ends were trimmed by 3 bases and 8 bases, with 19 bases remaining between them. Germline V CDR1 and CDR2: MRHNA, SNTAGT. This CDR3 reads CASSEGAGSSWGYTF. The CDR3, as DNA: TGTGCCAGCAGTGAAGGAGCCGGATCGAGTTGGGGCTACACCTTC.

The V call is TRBV2, the J call TRBJ1-4, with 7 nucleotides matching TRBD1. The V gene's germline CDR1 is SNHLY and CDR2 FYNNEI. Germline trimming cut 11 bases from V and 7 bases from J; bases unmatched to any gene: 13. The CDR3 is 14 amino acids. The CDR3 loop is CASTNRGGGEKLFF. In DNA form, the CDR3 reads TGTGCCTCGACTAACAGGGGAGGCGGTGAAAAACTGTTTTTT.

V usage is TRBV28 and J usage is TRBJ1-2; D unresolved. CDR1 is MDHEN, CDR2 SYDVKM, per germline. V was pared by 5 bases and J by 8 bases, with 18 bases between. There are 14 residues in the CDR3. The CDR3: CASSLSGIQRGYTF. The CDR3 DNA sequence: TGTGCCAGCAGTCTCTCCGGGATCCAGCGGGGCTACACCTTC.

The chain recombines TRBV28 with TRBJ2-1, with a possible D match to TRBD2 (5 bases). V dropped 5 bases and J dropped 6 bases, with 14 bases sitting between them. The germline V gene has CDR1 MDHEN and CDR2 SYDVKM. The CDR3 is 14 residues long. The CDR3 region is CASSHRGRLNEQFF. For the CDR3, the DNA is TGTGCCAGCAGTCACCGAGGGAGACTCAATGAGCAGTTCTTC.

The chain employs TRBV5-5 and TRBJ2-7; tentative D call: TRBD2 (6 bases). CDR1 and CDR2 (germline): SGHKS, YYEKEE (reference sequence). The CDR3 length is 12 residues. V was cut by 7 bases and J by 7 bases, with 15 bases left in between. The CDR3, as DNA: TGTGCCAGCTGGGGACTTGGGAGGGAGCAGTACTTC. Protein product: CASWGLGREQYF.

This clone has just a few counts. This chain joins TRBV5-3 and TRBJ1-2; no clear D gene. TRBV5-3 is annotated as an ORF whose role is uncertain. The CDR3 is made up of 11 amino acids. V shed 8 bases and J shed 8 bases, with 13 bases lying between them. The CDR3 DNA reads as TGTGCCAGGACGACGGGAGGGGGCTACACCTTC. Protein sequence: CARTTGGGYTF.